The 16 T cell receptor beta chains reported below all come from one sample, sequenced in a study of HIV-infected patients and healthy controls. Whole blood was used without fractionation, so all unsorted peripheral T cells were included. 500 ng RNA was reverse transcribed with alpha and beta constant-region primers. Using multiplexing indices, alpha and beta chain libraries were generated apart by chain-specific third strand synthesis. In TCRdb, the 5' RACE reads were re-called with MiXCR into one record per CDR3 protein. Here the sample spans roughly 18,000 distinct CDR3 sequences, around 10% being singletons. Sequenced material: blood. These receptors all come from an adult in good health.

This chain joins TRBV19 and TRBJ2-2; possible D gene TRBD2, 5 bases. CDR3 length: 15 residues. V was trimmed by 4 bases and J by 0 bases, leaving 9 bases between them. Looked up from germline, CDR1 is LNHDA and CDR2 is SQIVND (reference sequence). The CDR3 bases are TGTGCCAGTAGTAGAGGGAACTCGAACACCGGGGAGCTGTTTTTT. This sequence encodes CASSRGNSNTGELFF.

This clonotype was picked up many times. V usage is TRBV11-2 and J usage is TRBJ2-2; 8 nucleotides align to TRBD2. This CDR3 is built from 19 residues. After removal of 1 base from V and 1 base from J, the junction contained 11 bases not matched to a gene. Germline V lookup: CDR1 SGHAT, CDR2 FQNNGV. This CDR3 reads CASSLGKWREVRNTGELFF. The CDR3, as DNA: TGTGCCAGCAGCTTAGGAAAGTGGCGGGAGGTCCGGAACACCGGGGAGCTGTTTTTT.

This clonotype was counted at least ten times. The chain joins TRBV5-1 to TRBJ2-1; 8 bases line up with TRBD2. The trim removed 2 bases at V and 0 bases at J, leaving 4 bases unmatched. CDR1 and CDR2 (germline): SGHRS, YFSETQ. This CDR3 comprises 16 residues. CDR3 sequence reads: CASSFSSGSSYNEQFF. CDR3 bases: TGCGCCAGCAGCTTCTCCAGCGGGAGCTCCTACAATGAGCAGTTCTTC.

This clonotype is termed medium-sized (0.01 to 0.1%). This chain links TRBV14 with TRBJ2-7; 7 nucleotides match TRBD2. V was clipped by 2 bases and J by 2 bases; unmatched bases: 9. The germline V gene encodes CDR1 SGHDN and CDR2 FVKESK. The CDR3 runs 16 residues. The CDR3: CASSQKPWREPYEQYF. The CDR3, as DNA: TGTGCCAGCAGCCAAAAACCCTGGCGGGAGCCCTACGAGCAGTACTTC.

Many counts were recorded for this clonotype. V usage is TRBV20-1 and J usage is TRBJ2-5; 7 bases agree with TRBD2. There are 13 residues in the CDR3. Per the germline V gene, CDR1 is DFQATT and CDR2 is SNEGSKA (reference sequence). Germline trimming cut 5 bases from V and 3 bases from J; bases unmatched to any gene: 6. Here the CDR3 DNA reads TGCAGTGCTTGGACTAGATGGGAAGAGACCCAGTACTTC. It specifies CSAWTRWEETQYF.

The rearrangement joins TRBV27 to TRBJ2-6; 11 bases map to TRBD1. Germline assignment: CDR1 MNHEY and CDR2 SMNVEV (reference sequence). V lost 7 bases, J lost 2 bases, and 7 bases stayed unmatched. The CDR3 length is 17 residues. The CDR3 sequence: CASTAGQGAPGANVLTF. The CDR3, as DNA: TGTGCCAGCACCGCCGGACAGGGGGCCCCTGGGGCCAACGTCCTGACTTTC.

Comment on this clonotype: A much larger clone is a single base away; this may be a read error. The chain recombines TRBV12-3 or TRBV12-4 with TRBJ2-3; D is perhaps TRBD2 (6 bases). Trimming left V 6 bases short and J 1 base short, with 14 bases between. The CDR3 has 15 amino acids. CDR3 sequence reads: CASRRGVGGTDTQYF. In nucleotides, the CDR3 is TGTGCCAGCAGGCGCGGGGTTGGAGGCACAGATACGCAGTATTTT.

This clonotype was detected a few times. The rearrangement uses TRBV29-1 and TRBJ1-1, with 8 bases lining up with TRBD1. The CDR3 has 12 amino acids. The V gene's germline CDR1 is SQVTM and CDR2 ANQGSEA. The ends lost 7 bases at V and 4 bases at J; junction bases unmatched: 5. DNA for the CDR3: TGCAGCGGGAGAACAGGGGGCACTGAAGCTTTCTTT. It specifies CSGRTGGTEAFF.

This clonotype was observed many times. The chain's CDR3 is CASSPGASYNEQFF. The CDR3 DNA reads as TGTGCCAGCTCACCAGGGGCATCCTACAATGAGCAGTTCTTC. V is TRBV18 and J is TRBJ2-1; a possible D gene is TRBD1 (5 bases). Looked up from germline, CDR1 is KGHSH and CDR2 is LQKENI. Deletions cut 2 bases from V and 1 base from J, with 6 bases between. The CDR3 is made up of 14 amino acids.

This clonotype has ten or more counts. The V call is TRBV19, the J call TRBJ1-5; D possibly corresponds to TRBD1 (5 bases). Germline CDR1 and CDR2: LNHDA and SQIVND (reference sequence). The V end lost 3 bases, the J end lost 3 bases, and 12 bases lay between the germline ends. CDR3 length equals 15 residues. CDR3 sequence (DNA): TGTGCCAGTAGTATCGACAGAGCCTCCAATCAGCCCCAGCATTTT. Translating gives CASSIDRASNQPQHF.

This clonotype has at least ten counts. The rearrangement joins TRBV6-5 to TRBJ2-5, with 8 bases identical to TRBD1. The CDR3 totals 17 residues. V lost 2 bases to trimming and J lost 5 bases; unmatched junction nucleotides: 13. Germline-derived CDR1 and CDR2 are MNHEY and SVGAGI. CDR3 sequence reads: CASSYRVRTGRGETQYF. The CDR3 coding sequence is TGTGCCAGCAGTTACCGCGTTAGGACAGGGAGAGGGGAGACCCAGTACTTC.

This clonotype was seen at least ten times. The chain joins TRBV12-3 or TRBV12-4 to TRBJ2-2, with TRBD2 matching 8 bases. The CDR3 contains 15 residues. The J segment lost 0 bases and the V segment lost 4 bases, leaving 1 base of the junction unmatched. The CDR3 nucleotides are TGTGCCAGCAGTTCGGGGGGGACGAACACCGGGGAGCTGTTTTTT. It encodes CASSSGGTNTGELFF.

This clonotype was seen at least ten times. The CDR3 loop reads CSAGTPGLATEAGELFF. In DNA, the CDR3 is TGCAGTGCCGGTACTCCGGGACTAGCGACTGAGGCCGGGGAGCTGTTTTTT. The rearrangement links TRBV20-1 to TRBJ2-2; TRBD2 matches 10 bases. The CDR3 spans 17 residues. Germline V gene sequence: CDR1 DFQATT, CDR2 SNEGSKA (reference sequence). With V trimmed by 6 bases and J by 6 bases, 16 bases remained unmatched.

This clonotype appeared a few times. The CDR3 DNA reads as TGCGCCAGCAGCTCCGGACTAGCGGGAGTATCCGAGCAGTACTTC. This translates into CASSSGLAGVSEQYF. This chain connects TRBV5-1 to TRBJ2-7; 13 bases align to TRBD2. The CDR3 spans 15 residues. Germline lookup yields CDR1 SGHRS and CDR2 YFSETQ. V gave up 3 bases and J gave up 6 bases; unmatched junction bases: 6. Full variable domain (remainder filled in from reference TRBV5-1 and TRBJ2-7): KAGVTQTPRYLIKTRGQQVTLSCSPISGHRSVSWYQQTPGQGLQFLFEYFSETQRNKGNFPGRFSGRQFSNSRSEMNVSTLELGDSALYLCASSSGLAGVSEQYFGPGTRLTVT.

This clonotype came up many times. This chain links TRBV25-1 with TRBJ2-7; D gene uncertain. The CDR3 has 13 amino acids. V was cut by 6 bases and J by 2 bases, with 11 bases left in between. Germline V lookup: CDR1 MGHDK, CDR2 SYGVNS. The CDR3: CASRDQSAYEQYF. DNA for the CDR3: TGTGCCAGCAGGGACCAATCGGCCTACGAGCAGTACTTC.

This clonotype has a handful of counts. The V gene is TRBV12-3 or TRBV12-4, the J gene TRBJ1-1; D uncertain. The CDR3 length is 12 residues. With 3 bases removed from V and 1 base from J, the gap between germline ends came to 3 bases. DNA for the CDR3: TGTGCCAGCAGTTTTCAGAACACTGAAGCTTTCTTT. Its protein is CASSFQNTEAFF.